The 9 T cell receptor beta chains presented below share a single source sample, sequenced in a study of human T cells and chemical hapten exposure. Attachment of unique molecular identifiers to individual cDNA molecules was performed in the library. TCRdb independently ran MiXCR on the reads; one entry per CDR3 protein. The repertoire has some 3,300 distinct CDR3 sequences, 40% to 50% of them found once; the top ten carry 5.8%. Treatment defined: therapeutic diphenylcyclopropenone sensitization with weekly scalp DPC. The starting material was whole blood, obtained before DPC sensitization or 2, 6, or about 24 weeks after (not recorded which). Receptor source: an adult with alopecia areata. Some clones in this sample may be carry-over from other donors' samples. This table probably holds off-target reads from a library built for another chain.

The chain carries TRBV7-8 and TRBJ2-4; D gene unclear. The V gene lost 0 bases and the J gene lost 9 bases, with 18 bases spanning the gap. The CDR3 has 16 amino acids. Germline assignment: CDR1 SGHVS and CDR2 FQNEAQ. The CDR3 region is CASSLASASPGSIQYF. In DNA form, the CDR3 reads TGTGCCAGCAGCTTAGCCTCGGCATCGCCTGGAAGCATTCAGTACTTC.

In its sample, this clonotype was seen a few times. The chain carries TRBV9 and TRBJ2-1, with a possible D match to TRBD1 (6 bases). The V and J ends lost 4 bases and 2 bases respectively, with 13 bases between them. CDR3 length: 15 residues. Germline V gene data show CDR1 as SGDLS and CDR2 as YYNGEE. CDR3 protein: CASSYIQGPYNEQFF. CDR3 nucleotides: TGTGCCAGCAGCTATATTCAGGGGCCCTACAATGAGCAGTTCTTC.

This clonotype was detected a few times. The chain couples TRBV5-1 to TRBJ2-5; D is tentatively TRBD1 or TRBD2 (6 bases each). There are 16 residues in the CDR3. Germline CDR1 is SGHRS and CDR2 is YFSETQ. Trimming cost V 2 bases and J 2 bases, with 16 bases left between them. The CDR3 nucleotides are TGCGCCAGCAGCTTCGGGGGACACGGATTACAAGAGACCCAGTACTTC. Its translation is CASSFGGHGLQETQYF.

A few counts support this clonotype. The junction shows a germline mismatch at one end, possibly a read error. The rearrangement links TRBV20-1 to TRBJ2-1, with 10 positions matching TRBD2. CDR1 is DFQATT and CDR2 is SNEGSKA in the germline V gene (reference sequence). The CDR3 extends over 14 amino acids. The DNA of the CDR3 is TGTAGCGTCAGCGGGGGGGCCTGGCACAATGAGCAGTTCTTC. This encodes CSVSGGAWHNEQFF.

This rearrangement joins TRBV11-2 to TRBJ2-7; 8 bases match TRBD2. This CDR3 comprises 15 residues. Germline CDR1 and CDR2: SGHAT and FQNNGV. Trimming at V came to 5 bases and at J to 4 bases, leaving 10 bases not matched to a gene. As DNA, the CDR3 is TGTGCCAGCAGCCACTCCCCGGGAGGGGGATACGAGCAGTACTTC. Amino acids: CASSHSPGGGYEQYF.

The chain joins TRBV7-2 to TRBJ2-3; D gene uncertain. This CDR3 comprises 12 residues. The germline V gene has CDR1 SGHTA and CDR2 FQGNSA. V was cut by 1 base and J by 7 bases, with 6 bases left in between. DNA of the CDR3: TGTGCCAGCAGCTTAGATGGAAATACGCAGTATTTT. It encodes CASSLDGNTQYF.

The rearrangement joins TRBV10-2 to TRBJ2-3; D gene unclear. V was cut by 8 bases and J by 0 bases, with 6 bases left in between. In germline, CDR1 is WSHSY, CDR2 SAAADI. The CDR3 loop spans 12 amino acids. The CDR3 here is CASFVSTDTQYF. DNA of the CDR3: TGCGCCAGCTTTGTCAGCACAGATACGCAGTATTTT.

DNA of the CDR3: TGCGCCAGCAGCCCCGGCGAGTACACTGAAGCTTTCTTT. Protein: CASSPGEYTEAFF. The V and J genes are TRBV5-1 and TRBJ1-1; D remains ambiguous. V lost 4 bases, J lost 3 bases, and 10 bases lay in between. This CDR3 region has 13 residues. Germline V CDR1 and CDR2: SGHRS, YFSETQ.

Only one count was recorded for this clonotype. J is TRBJ2-5 and V is TRBV20-1; TRBD2 might be the D (6 bases). This CDR3 spans 14 amino acids. The germline V and J ends were trimmed by 6 bases and 0 bases, with 14 bases remaining between them. Germline V CDR1 and CDR2: DFQATT, SNEGSKA (reference sequence). CDR3 loop: CSAPSAFDQETQYF. Written as DNA, the CDR3 is TGCAGTGCCCCTAGCGCGTTCGACCAAGAGACCCAGTACTTC.